The 20 T cell receptor beta chains in this list originate from one sample, sequenced in a study of cytomegalovirus exposure and HLA in healthy donors. PCR used 60 Vbeta primers and 13 Jbeta primers. TCRdb's copy holds only in-frame clones and misses some; the assay was immunoSEQ multiplex PCR. The sample holds roughly 190,000 clones, roughly 80% seen once. Source material: PBMCs. These receptors originate from a woman between 50 and 59 years old in good health and CMV-seropositive.

For this clone: At one of its ends the junction is not consistent with the germline gene, which may arise from a read error. J is TRBJ1-2 and V is TRBV2, with 11 bases that match TRBD1. Germline loops: CDR1 SNHLY, CDR2 FYNNEI. CDR3 length equals 16 residues. DNA of the CDR3: TGTGCCACCAGTCCCGGGACAGGGGGTTTCTCCTATGGCTACACCTTC. Translating gives CATSPGTGGFSYGYTF.

The V gene is TRBV6-5, the J gene TRBJ2-1; maybe TRBD1 (6 bases). Trimming left V 7 bases short and J 9 bases short, with 16 bases between. Germline CDR1 and CDR2: MNHEY and SVGAGI. There are 13 residues in the CDR3. CDR3 residues: CASTPPGAGEQFF. The CDR3 nucleotides read TGTGCCAGCACCCCCCCAGGGGCTGGTGAGCAGTTCTTC.

The rearrangement uses TRBV19 and TRBJ1-2, with D possibly being TRBD1 (5 bases). This CDR3 region has 15 residues. Looked up from germline, CDR1 is LNHDA and CDR2 is SQIVND (reference sequence). V lost 5 bases to trimming and J lost 1 base, with 14 bases between them. The CDR3 DNA reads TGTGCCAGTAGTCCTCAGGGCAGGAGTAACTATGGCTACACCTTC. Protein product: CASSPQGRSNYGYTF.

The rearrangement links TRBV19 to TRBJ1-2; D is perhaps TRBD1 (5 bases). Trimming left V 8 bases short and J 8 bases short, with 24 bases between. Germline V lookup: CDR1 LNHDA, CDR2 SQIVND (reference sequence). CDR3 length: 15 amino acids. For the CDR3, the DNA is TGTGCCAGTCACCCGACGGGGACTACTAACTGGGGCTACACCTTC. Translated: CASHPTGTTNWGYTF.

This rearrangement joins TRBV19 to TRBJ1-2, with no clear D. The V gene's germline CDR1 is LNHDA and CDR2 SQIVND (reference sequence). The CDR3 sequence is 15 residues long. V shed 6 bases and J shed 2 bases, with 16 bases lying between them. The DNA for the CDR3 is TGTGCCAGTAGCCCTGGAACGGGAGGGAACTATGGCTACACCTTC. Translating gives CASSPGTGGNYGYTF.

This clone was observed once. The rearrangement joins TRBV5-1 to TRBJ2-3; TRBD2 aligns across 9 bases. This CDR3 has 14 residues. J lost 3 bases, V lost 7 bases, and 6 bases had no gene match. Germline V gene data show CDR1 as SGHRS and CDR2 as YFSETQ. The CDR3 DNA reads TGCGCCAGCCAGGCGGGGGGGGATACAGATACGCAGTATTTT. Encoded protein: CASQAGGDTDTQYF. Supplemented by reference TRBV5-1 and TRBJ2-3, the full variable domain reads KAGVTQTPRYLIKTRGQQVTLSCSPISGHRSVSWYQQTPGQGLQFLFEYFSETQRNKGNFPGRFSGRQFSNSRSEMNVSTLELGDSALYLCASQAGGDTDTQYFGPGTRLTVL.

This clone showed up many times. J is TRBJ1-2 and V is TRBV7-9; D is unclear. Germline V gene lookup returns CDR1 SEHNR and CDR2 FQNEAQ (reference sequence). V lost 3 bases to trimming and J lost 5 bases, with 10 bases between them. The CDR3 loop spans 13 amino acids. The CDR3 spells CASSFVADYGYTF. The CDR3, as DNA: TGTGCCAGCAGCTTCGTGGCGGATTATGGCTACACCTTC.

The chain carries TRBV2 and TRBJ2-1, with 13 bases matching TRBD2. The germline V gene encodes CDR1 SNHLY and CDR2 FYNNEI. CDR3 length: 16 residues. Trimming removed 3 bases from V and 5 bases from J; junction bases left unmatched: 4. The CDR3 sequence: CASSEVLAGGHNEQFF. CDR3 coding DNA: TGTGCCAGCAGTGAGGTACTAGCGGGGGGGCACAATGAGCAGTTCTTC.

The rearrangement joins TRBV4-2 to TRBJ2-5; D remains ambiguous. V lost 0 bases and J 5 bases, leaving 10 bases between the germline ends. CDR3 length: 14 residues. Germline V gene data show CDR1 as LGHNA and CDR2 as YNFKEQ. CDR3 in DNA: TGTGCCAGCAGCCAAGAAGGCCTAGAGGAGACCCAGTACTTC. Translating gives CASSQEGLEETQYF.

The chain combines TRBV2 with TRBJ1-2; 7 bases fit TRBD1. The CDR3 length is 13 residues. Germline V gene sequence: CDR1 SNHLY, CDR2 FYNNEI. V gave up 8 bases and J gave up 2 bases; unmatched junction bases: 5. DNA for the CDR3: TGTGCCAGCGGAGGGGGACAGAACTATGGCTACACCTTC. It specifies CASGGGQNYGYTF. Based on the CDR3 plus reference TRBV2 and TRBJ1-2, the full variable domain is EPEVTQTPSHQVTQMGQEVILRCVPISNHLYFYWYRQILGQKVEFLVSFYNNEISEKSEIFDDQFSVERPDGSNFTLKIRSTKLEDSAMYFCASGGGQNYGYTFGSGTRLTVV.

The V gene is TRBV4-1, the J gene TRBJ2-5; 14 bases fit TRBD2. V trimming: 1 base; J trimming: 5 bases; junction bases outside the gene matches: 9. The CDR3 consists of 18 residues. The germline gives CDR1 MGHRA, CDR2 YSYEKL. As DNA, the CDR3 is TGCGCCAGCAGCCAAGTAGGGCGGCGGACTAGCGGGGGGGAGACCCAGTACTTC. Its protein is CASSQVGRRTSGGETQYF.

The J gene is TRBJ1-4, the V gene TRBV5-4, with 8 bases aligning to TRBD1. The CDR3 runs to 14 residues. Germline V gene lookup returns CDR1 SGHNT and CDR2 YYREEE (reference sequence). The V and J ends lost 4 bases and 7 bases, in that order; junction bases with no gene match: 6. The CDR3 loop is CASSLQGASEKLFF. DNA of the CDR3: TGTGCCAGCAGCCTTCAGGGGGCTTCTGAAAAACTGTTTTTT.

The J gene is TRBJ2-5, the V gene TRBV29-1, with D perhaps TRBD2 (5 bases). Per germline, CDR1 SQVTM and CDR2 ANQGSEA. There are 12 residues in the CDR3. V was clipped by 4 bases and J by 5 bases, with 11 bases between them. The CDR3 reads CSVVLGSETQYF. CDR3 nucleotide sequence: TGCAGCGTTGTATTAGGGAGTGAGACCCAGTACTTC.

The chain links TRBV6-4 to TRBJ1-4; the D gene is possibly TRBD1 (5 bases). The CDR3 covers 12 residues. Germline V lookup: CDR1 MRHNA, CDR2 SNTAGT. V was trimmed by 3 bases and J by 8 bases, leaving 7 bases between them. The CDR3 coding sequence is TGTGCCAGCAGTGAGAACAGGGAAAAACTGTTTTTT. As protein: CASSENREKLFF.

V is TRBV11-3 and J is TRBJ1-1, with a possible D match to TRBD1 (5 bases). The CDR3 loop spans 14 amino acids. Germline V gives CDR1 SGHNT, CDR2 YENEEA. Deletions cut 5 bases from V and 1 base from J, with 11 bases between. In DNA, the CDR3 is TGTGCCAGCAGCCCAGGGACTCCGAACACTGAAGCTTTCTTT. Translated: CASSPGTPNTEAFF. The entire variable domain, with the rest obtained from reference TRBV11-3 and TRBJ1-1, is as follows: EAGVVQSPRYKIIEKKQPVAFWCNPISGHNTLYWYLQNLGQGPELLIRYENEEAVDDSQLPKDRFSAERLKGVDSTLKIQPAELGDSAVYLCASSPGTPNTEAFFGQGTRLTVV.

The chain joins TRBV29-1 to TRBJ2-3; TRBD1 aligns across 7 bases. The trim removed 8 bases at V and 4 bases at J, leaving 12 bases unmatched. The CDR3 sequence is 14 residues long. Germline-derived CDR1 and CDR2 are SQVTM and ANQGSEA. The CDR3 protein is CSPPQGGGADTQYF. CDR3 coding DNA: TGCAGCCCCCCCCAAGGGGGCGGAGCAGATACGCAGTATTTT.

CDR3 sequence: CASSPTGDEQFF. For the CDR3, the DNA is TGTGCCAGCAGCCCGACAGGGGATGAGCAGTTCTTC. The J gene is TRBJ2-1, the V gene TRBV5-4, with 8 bases aligning to TRBD1. CDR1 and CDR2 (germline): SGHNT, YYREEE (reference sequence). The CDR3 is 12 amino acids. The junction had 2 bases not matched to a gene; V was cut back by 4 bases and J by 8 bases.

This chain uses TRBV6-5 with TRBJ2-7; 10 bases map to TRBD2. CDR1 and CDR2 (germline): MNHEY, SVGAGI. The CDR3 loop spans 15 amino acids. The junction had 9 bases not matched to a gene; V was cut back by 6 bases and J by 4 bases. CDR3 in DNA: TGTGCCAGCAGCCCGCCTAGCGGGGGAGGGTACGAGCAGTACTTC. Its protein is CASSPPSGGGYEQYF.

The V gene is TRBV18, the J gene TRBJ2-3; 8 nucleotides agree with TRBD1. V shed 3 bases, J shed 4 bases, and the junction held 6 bases outside the gene matches. The CDR3 consists of 15 residues. CDR1 KGHSH and CDR2 LQKENI come from the germline V gene. CDR3 amino acids: CASSPTGAGADTQYF. CDR3 bases: TGTGCCAGCTCACCGACAGGGGCTGGGGCAGATACGCAGTATTTT. Full variable domain (rest looked up from reference TRBV18 and TRBJ2-3): NAGVMQNPRHLVRRRGQEARLRCSPMKGHSHVYWYRQLPEEGLKFMVYLQKENIIDESGMPKERFSAEFPKEGPSILRIQQVVRGDSAAYFCASSPTGAGADTQYFGPGTRLTVL.

V gene TRBV5-4 combines with J gene TRBJ2-5, with D maybe TRBD1 (8 bases). The germline CDR1 and CDR2 sequences are SGHNT and YYREEE (reference sequence). V was shortened by 4 bases and J by 1 base, with 17 bases between the two germline ends. The CDR3 sequence is 16 residues long. CDR3 coding DNA: TGTGCCAGCAGCCCAGGACAGGGAGGGATCCAAGAGACCCAGTACTTC. Its translation: CASSPGQGGIQETQYF.